This T cell receptor (beta chain) was identified in a study of tumor-infiltrating lymphocytes in primary liver carcinoma. Study observations and caveats: Tumor-adjacent and tumor-blood pairs showed less overlap than tumor region pairs. Presence in all five tumor regions was observed for only about 8-25% of top clones.

Concerning this clonotype itself: Its antigen is unknown. A read error may account for a junction end that differs from germline.

Co-extracting RNA and DNA was done with 20-30 mg of unsorted bulk tissue as input. Over 80% viable tumor cells were present in every tumor sample. The CDR3 runs to 17 residues. Germline-derived CDR1 and CDR2 are SGHNT and YENEEA. TCR beta cDNA was made from 500 ng total RNA with a constant-region primer. Libraries covering TCR beta were generated through three nested multiplex PCR rounds (using a slightly modified ARM-PCR). For around 11 cycles apiece, the opening two PCR rounds ran with TRBV1-TRBV30 forward primers and a C-beta reverse primer. In TCRdb, the multiplex PCR reads were re-called with MiXCR into one record per CDR3 protein. The data show fewer than 110,000 distinct CDR3 sequences, around 66% seen once.

The source is a woman in her sixties with primary liver carcinoma and hepatitis B virus infection. The sample was liver tumor tissue from sampling region 2. Subset: tumor region T2, inferior pole. This chain links TRBV11-3 with TRBJ2-1, with D maybe TRBD2 (7 bases). CDR3 protein: CTSSSRGARTMVNEQFF. CDR3 DNA: TGTACCAGCAGCTCCCGGGGGGCGCGGACCATGGTCAATGAACAGTTCTTC. Full variable domain (remainder filled in from reference TRBV11-3 and TRBJ2-1): EAGVVQSPRYKIIEKKQPVAFWCNPISGHNTLYWYLQNLGQGPELLIRYENEEAVDDSQLPKDRFSAERLKGVDSTLKIQPAELGDSAVYLCTSSSRGARTMVNEQFFGPGTRLTVL.